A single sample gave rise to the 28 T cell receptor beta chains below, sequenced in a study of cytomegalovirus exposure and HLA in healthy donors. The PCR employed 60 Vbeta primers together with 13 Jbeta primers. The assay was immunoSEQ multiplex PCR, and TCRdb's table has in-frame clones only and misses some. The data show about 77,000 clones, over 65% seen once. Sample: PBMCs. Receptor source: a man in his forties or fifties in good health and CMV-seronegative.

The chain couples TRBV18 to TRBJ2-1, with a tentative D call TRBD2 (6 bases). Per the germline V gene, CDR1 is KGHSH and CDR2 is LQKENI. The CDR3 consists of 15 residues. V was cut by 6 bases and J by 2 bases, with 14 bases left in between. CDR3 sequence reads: CASSKEAGPYNEQFF. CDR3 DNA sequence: TGTGCCAGCTCCAAGGAAGCGGGCCCCTACAATGAGCAGTTCTTC.

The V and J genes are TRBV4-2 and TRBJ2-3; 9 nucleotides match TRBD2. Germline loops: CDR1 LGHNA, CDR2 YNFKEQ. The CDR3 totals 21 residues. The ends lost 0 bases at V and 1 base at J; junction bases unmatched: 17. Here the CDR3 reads CASSQDGSKGGGRVGTDTQYF. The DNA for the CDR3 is TGTGCCAGCAGCCAAGATGGGTCGAAGGGTGGCGGGAGGGTGGGCACAGATACGCAGTATTTT.

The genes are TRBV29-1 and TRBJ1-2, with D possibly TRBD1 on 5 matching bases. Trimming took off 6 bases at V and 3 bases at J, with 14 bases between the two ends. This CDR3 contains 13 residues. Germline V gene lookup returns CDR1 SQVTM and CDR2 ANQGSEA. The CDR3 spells CSVESREDYGYTF. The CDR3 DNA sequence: TGCAGCGTAGAAAGCAGGGAGGACTATGGCTACACCTTC.

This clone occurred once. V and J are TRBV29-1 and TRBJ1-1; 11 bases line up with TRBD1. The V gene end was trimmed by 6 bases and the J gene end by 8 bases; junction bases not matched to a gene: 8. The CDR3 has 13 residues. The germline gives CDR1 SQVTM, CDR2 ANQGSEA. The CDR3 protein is CSVPGQGAKEAFF. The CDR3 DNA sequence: TGCAGCGTCCCAGGACAGGGGGCGAAGGAAGCTTTCTTT.

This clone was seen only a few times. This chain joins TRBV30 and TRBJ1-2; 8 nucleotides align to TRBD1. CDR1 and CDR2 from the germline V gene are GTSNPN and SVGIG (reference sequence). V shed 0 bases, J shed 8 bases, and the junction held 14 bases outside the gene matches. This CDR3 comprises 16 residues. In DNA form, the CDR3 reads TGTGCCTGGAGTGTCACGGCGCCCGACAGGGGCGGAGGCTACACCTTC. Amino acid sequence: CAWSVTAPDRGGGYTF.

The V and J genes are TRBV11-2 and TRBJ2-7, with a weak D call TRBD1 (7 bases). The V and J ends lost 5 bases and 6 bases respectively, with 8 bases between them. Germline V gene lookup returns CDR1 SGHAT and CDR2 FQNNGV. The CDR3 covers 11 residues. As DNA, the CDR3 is TGTGCCAGCAGCCAGGGGGGCGAGCAGTACTTC. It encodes CASSQGGEQYF.

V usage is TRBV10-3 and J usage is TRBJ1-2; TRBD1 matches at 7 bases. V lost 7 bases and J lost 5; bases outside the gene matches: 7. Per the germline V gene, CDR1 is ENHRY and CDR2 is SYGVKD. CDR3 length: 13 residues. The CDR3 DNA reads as TGTGCCATCAAACAGGGGTTGACTTATGGCTACACCTTC. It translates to CAIKQGLTYGYTF.

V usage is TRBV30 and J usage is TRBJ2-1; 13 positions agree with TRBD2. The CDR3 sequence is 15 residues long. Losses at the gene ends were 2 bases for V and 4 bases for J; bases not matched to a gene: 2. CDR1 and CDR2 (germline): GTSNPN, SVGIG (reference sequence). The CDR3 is CAWSSLAGGYNEQFF. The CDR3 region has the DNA TGTGCCTGGAGTTCACTAGCGGGAGGGTACAATGAGCAGTTCTTC.

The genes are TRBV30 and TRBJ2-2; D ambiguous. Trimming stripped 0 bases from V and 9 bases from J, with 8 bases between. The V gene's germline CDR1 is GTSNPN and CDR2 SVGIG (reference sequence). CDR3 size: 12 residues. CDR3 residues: CAWSVQSRELFF. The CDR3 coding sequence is TGTGCCTGGAGTGTACAGTCGAGGGAGCTGTTTTTT.

The CDR3 DNA follows: TGTGCCAGCAAAAGGGGGGGGGAGTACAATGAGCAGTTCTTC. Translated, it gives CASKRGGEYNEQFF. The V gene is TRBV6-6, the J gene TRBJ2-1, with D possibly TRBD2 on 7 matching bases. The CDR3 totals 14 residues. Germline CDR1 reads MNHNY; CDR2 reads SVGAGI (reference sequence). V lost 7 bases, J lost 4 bases, and 14 bases lay in between.

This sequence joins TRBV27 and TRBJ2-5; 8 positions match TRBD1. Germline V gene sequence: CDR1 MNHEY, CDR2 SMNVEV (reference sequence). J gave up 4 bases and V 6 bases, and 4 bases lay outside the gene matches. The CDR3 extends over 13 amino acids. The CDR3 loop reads CASSFGQGETQYF. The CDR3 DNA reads TGTGCCAGCAGCTTCGGACAGGGAGAGACCCAGTACTTC.

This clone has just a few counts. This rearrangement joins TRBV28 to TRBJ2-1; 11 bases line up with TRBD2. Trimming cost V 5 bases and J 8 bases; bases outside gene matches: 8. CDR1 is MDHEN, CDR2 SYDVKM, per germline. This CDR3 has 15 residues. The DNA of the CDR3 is TGTGCCAGCAGTCCCGGGGGACTAGCGGTGGATGAGCAGTTCTTC. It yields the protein CASSPGGLAVDEQFF.

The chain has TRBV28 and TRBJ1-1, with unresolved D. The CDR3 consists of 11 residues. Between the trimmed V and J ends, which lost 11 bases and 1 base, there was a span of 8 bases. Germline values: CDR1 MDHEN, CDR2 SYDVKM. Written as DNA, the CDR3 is TGTGCCTGCGAGGAGAACACTGAAGCTTTCTTT. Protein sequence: CACEENTEAFF.

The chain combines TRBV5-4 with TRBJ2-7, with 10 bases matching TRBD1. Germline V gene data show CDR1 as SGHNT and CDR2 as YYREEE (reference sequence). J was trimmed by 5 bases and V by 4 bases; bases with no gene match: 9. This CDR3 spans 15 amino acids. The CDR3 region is CASSPAGTGAHEQYF. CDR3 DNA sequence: TGTGCCAGCAGCCCGGCGGGGACAGGGGCCCACGAGCAGTACTTC. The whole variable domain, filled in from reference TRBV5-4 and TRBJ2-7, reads ETGVTQSPTHLIKTRGQQVTLRCSSQSGHNTVSWYQQALGQGPQFIFQYYREEENGRGNFPPRFSGLQFPNYSSELNVNALELDDSALYLCASSPAGTGAHEQYFGPGTRLTVT.

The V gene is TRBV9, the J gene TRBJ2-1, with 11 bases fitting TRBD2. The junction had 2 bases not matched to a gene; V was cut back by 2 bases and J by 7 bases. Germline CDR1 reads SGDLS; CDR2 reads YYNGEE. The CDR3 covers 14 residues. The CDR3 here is CASSVGTSGNEQFF. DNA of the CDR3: TGTGCCAGCAGCGTCGGGACTAGCGGTAATGAGCAGTTCTTC.

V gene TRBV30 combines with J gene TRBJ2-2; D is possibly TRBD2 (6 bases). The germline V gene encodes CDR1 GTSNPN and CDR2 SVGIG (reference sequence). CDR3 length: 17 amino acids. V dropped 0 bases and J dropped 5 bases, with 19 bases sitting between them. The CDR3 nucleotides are TGTGCCTGGAGTGTACGGAGGGACCACCGGGTGACCGGGGAGCTGTTTTTT. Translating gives CAWSVRRDHRVTGELFF.

The CDR3 nucleotides read TGTGCCAGCAGCTGGACAGGGGTTGGAAACACCATATATTTT. Translation: CASSWTGVGNTIYF. V and J are TRBV25-1 and TRBJ1-3, with 9 bases lining up with TRBD1. J lost 3 bases, V lost 6 bases, and 3 bases had no gene match. The CDR3 covers 14 residues. From germline, CDR1 is MGHDK and CDR2 SYGVNS.

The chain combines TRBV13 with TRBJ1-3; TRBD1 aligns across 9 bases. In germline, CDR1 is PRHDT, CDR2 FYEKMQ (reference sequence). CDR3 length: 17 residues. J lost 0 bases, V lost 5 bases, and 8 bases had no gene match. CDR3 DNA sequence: TGTGCCAGCAGCCCACGGGGACAGGGCAGCTCTGGAAACACCATATATTTT. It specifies CASSPRGQGSSGNTIYF.

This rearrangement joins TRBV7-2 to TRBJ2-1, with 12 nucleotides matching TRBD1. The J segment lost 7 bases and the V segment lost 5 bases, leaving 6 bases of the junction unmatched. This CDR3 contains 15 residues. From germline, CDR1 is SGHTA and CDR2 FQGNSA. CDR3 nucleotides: TGTGCCAGCAGCCGGATGGGACAGGGGGCGAATGAGCAGTTCTTC. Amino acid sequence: CASSRMGQGANEQFF.

The DNA for the CDR3 is TGTGCCAGCAGACCGACGACTAGCGGGCTTCACGAGCAGTACTTC. Protein product: CASRPTTSGLHEQYF. The chain carries TRBV6-6 and TRBJ2-7, with 10 nucleotides matching TRBD2. The CDR3 has 15 amino acids. Unmatched junction bases numbered 10, after V lost 6 bases and J lost 5 bases. Germline V gene sequence: CDR1 MNHNY, CDR2 SVGAGI (reference sequence).

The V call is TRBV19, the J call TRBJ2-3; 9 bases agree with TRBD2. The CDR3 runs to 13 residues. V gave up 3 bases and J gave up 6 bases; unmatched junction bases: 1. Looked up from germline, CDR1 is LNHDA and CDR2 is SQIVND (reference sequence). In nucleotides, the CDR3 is TGTGCCAGTAGTATGAGCGGGAGGGATACGCAGTATTTT. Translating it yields CASSMSGRDTQYF.

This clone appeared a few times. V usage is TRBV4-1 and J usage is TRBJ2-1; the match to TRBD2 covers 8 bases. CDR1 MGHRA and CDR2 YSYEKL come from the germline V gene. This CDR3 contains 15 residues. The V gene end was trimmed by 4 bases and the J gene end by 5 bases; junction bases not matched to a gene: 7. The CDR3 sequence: CASSLVVSGNNEQFF. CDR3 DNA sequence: TGCGCCAGCAGCCTGGTCGTTAGCGGGAACAATGAGCAGTTCTTC.

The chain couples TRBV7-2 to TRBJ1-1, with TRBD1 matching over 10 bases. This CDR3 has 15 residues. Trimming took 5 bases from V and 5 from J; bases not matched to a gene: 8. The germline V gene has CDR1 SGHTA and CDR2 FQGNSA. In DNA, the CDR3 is TGTGCCAGCAGCCCGACAGGGGGCGCGATTACTGAAGCTTTCTTT. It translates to CASSPTGGAITEAFF.

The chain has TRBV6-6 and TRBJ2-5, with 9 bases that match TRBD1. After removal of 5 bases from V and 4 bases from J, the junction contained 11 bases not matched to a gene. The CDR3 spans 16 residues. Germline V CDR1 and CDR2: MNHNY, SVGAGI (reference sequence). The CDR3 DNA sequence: TGTGCCAGCAGTCCAACCCGCCCGGGACAGGGAGAGACCCAGTACTTC. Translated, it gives CASSPTRPGQGETQYF.

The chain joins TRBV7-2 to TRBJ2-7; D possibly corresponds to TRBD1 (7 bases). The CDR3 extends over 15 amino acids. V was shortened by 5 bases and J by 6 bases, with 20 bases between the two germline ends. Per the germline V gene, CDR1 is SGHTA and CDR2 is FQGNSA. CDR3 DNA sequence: TGTGCCAGCAGCCTCGGACAGGCGGGGATACGCGAGCAGTACTTC. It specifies CASSLGQAGIREQYF.

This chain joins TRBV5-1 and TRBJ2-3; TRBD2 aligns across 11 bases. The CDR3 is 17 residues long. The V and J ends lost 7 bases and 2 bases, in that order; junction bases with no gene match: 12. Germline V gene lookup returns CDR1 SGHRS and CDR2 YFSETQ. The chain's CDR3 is CASGRSETSGNTDTQYF. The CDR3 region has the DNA TGCGCCAGCGGCCGAAGCGAGACTAGCGGGAACACAGATACGCAGTATTTT. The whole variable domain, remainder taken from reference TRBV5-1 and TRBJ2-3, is KAGVTQTPRYLIKTRGQQVTLSCSPISGHRSVSWYQQTPGQGLQFLFEYFSETQRNKGNFPGRFSGRQFSNSRSEMNVSTLELGDSALYLCASGRSETSGNTDTQYFGPGTRLTVL.

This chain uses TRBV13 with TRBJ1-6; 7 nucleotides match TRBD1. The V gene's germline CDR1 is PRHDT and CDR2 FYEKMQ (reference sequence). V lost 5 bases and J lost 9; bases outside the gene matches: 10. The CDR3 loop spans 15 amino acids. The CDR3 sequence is CASSPRDRVSSPLHF. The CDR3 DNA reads TGTGCCAGCAGCCCCCGGGACAGAGTGTCTTCACCCCTCCACTTT. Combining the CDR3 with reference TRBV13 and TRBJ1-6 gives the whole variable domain AAGVIQSPRHLIKEKRETATLKCYPIPRHDTVYWYQQGPGQDPQFLISFYEKMQSDKGSIPDRFSAQQFSDYHSELNMSSLELGDSALYFCASSPRDRVSSPLHFGNGTRLTVT.

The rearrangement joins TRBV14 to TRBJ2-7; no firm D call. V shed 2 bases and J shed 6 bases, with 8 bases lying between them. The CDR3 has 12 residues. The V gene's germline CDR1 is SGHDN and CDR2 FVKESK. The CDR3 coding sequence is TGTGCCAGCAGCCAAAACGTCGGCGAGCAGTACTTC. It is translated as CASSQNVGEQYF.